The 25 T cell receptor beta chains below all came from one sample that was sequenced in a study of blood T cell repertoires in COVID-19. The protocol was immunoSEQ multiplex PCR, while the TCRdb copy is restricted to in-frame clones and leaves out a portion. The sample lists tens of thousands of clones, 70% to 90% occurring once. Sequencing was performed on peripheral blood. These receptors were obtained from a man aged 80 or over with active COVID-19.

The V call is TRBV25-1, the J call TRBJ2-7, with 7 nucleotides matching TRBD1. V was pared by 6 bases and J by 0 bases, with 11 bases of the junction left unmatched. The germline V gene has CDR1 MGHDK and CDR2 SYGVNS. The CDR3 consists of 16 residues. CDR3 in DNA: TGTGCCAGCAGCCCGACAGGGCCCTCGGGCTCCTACGAGCAGTACTTC. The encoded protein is CASSPTGPSGSYEQYF.

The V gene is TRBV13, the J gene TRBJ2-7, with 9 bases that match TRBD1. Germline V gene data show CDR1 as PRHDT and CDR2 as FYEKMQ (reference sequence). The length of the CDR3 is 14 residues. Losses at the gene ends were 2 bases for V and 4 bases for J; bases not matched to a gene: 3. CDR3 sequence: CASSLTGGSYEQYF. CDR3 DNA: TGTGCCAGCAGCTTAACAGGGGGCTCTTACGAGCAGTACTTC.

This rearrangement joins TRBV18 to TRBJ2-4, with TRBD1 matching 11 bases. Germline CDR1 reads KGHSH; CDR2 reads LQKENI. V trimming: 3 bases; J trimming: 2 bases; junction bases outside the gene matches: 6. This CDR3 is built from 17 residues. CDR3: CASSPGQGAGTKNIQYF. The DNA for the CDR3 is TGTGCCAGCTCACCCGGACAGGGGGCTGGGACCAAAAACATTCAGTACTTC.

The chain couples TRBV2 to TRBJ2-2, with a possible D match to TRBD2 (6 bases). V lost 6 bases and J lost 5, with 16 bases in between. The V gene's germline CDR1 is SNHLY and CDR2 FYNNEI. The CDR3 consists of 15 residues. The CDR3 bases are TGTGCCAGCAGGACGGCGCTAGCGTGGACCGGGGAGCTGTTTTTT. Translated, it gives CASRTALAWTGELFF.

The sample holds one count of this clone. The CDR3 spells CASKRPGQGGPGANVLTF. The CDR3 DNA reads TGTGCCAGCAAAAGGCCCGGACAGGGGGGGCCCGGGGCCAACGTCCTGACTTTC. The chain links TRBV28 to TRBJ2-6, with 10 bases that match TRBD1. V was pared by 7 bases and J by 4 bases, with 13 bases of the junction left unmatched. The CDR3 extends over 18 amino acids. The germline V gene encodes CDR1 MDHEN and CDR2 SYDVKM.

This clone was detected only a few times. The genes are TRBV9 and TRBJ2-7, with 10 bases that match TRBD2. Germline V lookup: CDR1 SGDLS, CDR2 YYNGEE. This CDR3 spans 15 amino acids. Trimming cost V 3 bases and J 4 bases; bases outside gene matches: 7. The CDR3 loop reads CASSARDSGRYEQYF. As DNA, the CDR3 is TGTGCCAGCAGCGCCAGAGATAGCGGGAGGTACGAGCAGTACTTC.

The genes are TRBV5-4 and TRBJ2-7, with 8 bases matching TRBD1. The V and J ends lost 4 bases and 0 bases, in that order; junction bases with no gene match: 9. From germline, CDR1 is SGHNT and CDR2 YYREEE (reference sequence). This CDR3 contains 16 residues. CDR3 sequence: CASSPSRDRSSYEQYF. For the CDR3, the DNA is TGTGCCAGCAGCCCCAGCCGGGACAGGAGCTCCTACGAGCAGTACTTC. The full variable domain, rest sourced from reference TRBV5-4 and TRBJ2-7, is ETGVTQSPTHLIKTRGQQVTLRCSSQSGHNTVSWYQQALGQGPQFIFQYYREEENGRGNFPPRFSGLQFPNYSSELNVNALELDDSALYLCASSPSRDRSSYEQYFGPGTRLTVT.

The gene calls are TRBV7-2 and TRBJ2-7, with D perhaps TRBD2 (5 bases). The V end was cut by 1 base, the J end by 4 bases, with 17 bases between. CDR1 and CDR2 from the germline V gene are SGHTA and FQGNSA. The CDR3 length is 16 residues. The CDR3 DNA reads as TGTGCCAGCAGCTTAGGTTGGGAGCACACACCTTACGAGCAGTACTTC. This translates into CASSLGWEHTPYEQYF.

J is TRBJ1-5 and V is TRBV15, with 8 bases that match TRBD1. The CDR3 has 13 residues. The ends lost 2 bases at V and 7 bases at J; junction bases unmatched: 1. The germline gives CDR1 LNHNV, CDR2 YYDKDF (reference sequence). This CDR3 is CATSRTGGQPQHF. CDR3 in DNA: TGTGCCACCAGCAGAACAGGGGGACAGCCCCAGCATTTT.

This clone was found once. CDR3 in DNA: TGTGCCAGCCGCCGGACAGGGGCTGGCGAGCAGTACTTC. It is translated as CASRRTGAGEQYF. The genes are TRBV28 and TRBJ2-7; 9 bases agree with TRBD1. CDR1 is MDHEN, CDR2 SYDVKM, per germline. V shed 8 bases, J shed 6 bases, and the junction held 8 bases outside the gene matches. CDR3 length: 13 amino acids.

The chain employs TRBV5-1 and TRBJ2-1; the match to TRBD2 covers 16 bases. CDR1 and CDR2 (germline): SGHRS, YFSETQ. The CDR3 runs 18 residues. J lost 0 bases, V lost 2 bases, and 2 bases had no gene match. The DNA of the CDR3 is TGCGCCAGCAGCTTAGGGACTAGCGGGAGGGGCTCCTACAATGAGCAGTTCTTC. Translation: CASSLGTSGRGSYNEQFF.

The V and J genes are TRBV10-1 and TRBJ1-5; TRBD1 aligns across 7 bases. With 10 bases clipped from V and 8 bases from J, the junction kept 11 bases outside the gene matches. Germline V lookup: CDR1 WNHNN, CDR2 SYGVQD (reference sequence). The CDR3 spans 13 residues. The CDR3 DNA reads TGCGCCACATCGGGACAGCTTACGGAGCCCCAGCATTTT. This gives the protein CATSGQLTEPQHF.

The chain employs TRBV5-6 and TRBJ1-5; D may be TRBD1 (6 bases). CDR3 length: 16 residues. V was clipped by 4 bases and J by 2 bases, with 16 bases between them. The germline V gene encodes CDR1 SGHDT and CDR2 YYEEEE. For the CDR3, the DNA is TGTGCCAGCAGCCTAGGGGGGGTAGGTGGCAATCAGCCCCAGCATTTT. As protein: CASSLGGVGGNQPQHF.

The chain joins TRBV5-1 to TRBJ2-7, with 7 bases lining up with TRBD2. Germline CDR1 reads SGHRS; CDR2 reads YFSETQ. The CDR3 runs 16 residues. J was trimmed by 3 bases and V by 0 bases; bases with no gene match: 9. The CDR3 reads CASSLALGGGLYEQYF. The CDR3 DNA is TGCGCCAGCAGCTTGGCTTTAGGCGGGGGACTCTACGAGCAGTACTTC. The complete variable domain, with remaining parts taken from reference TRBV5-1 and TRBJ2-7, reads KAGVTQTPRYLIKTRGQQVTLSCSPISGHRSVSWYQQTPGQGLQFLFEYFSETQRNKGNFPGRFSGRQFSNSRSEMNVSTLELGDSALYLCASSLALGGGLYEQYFGPGTRLTVT.

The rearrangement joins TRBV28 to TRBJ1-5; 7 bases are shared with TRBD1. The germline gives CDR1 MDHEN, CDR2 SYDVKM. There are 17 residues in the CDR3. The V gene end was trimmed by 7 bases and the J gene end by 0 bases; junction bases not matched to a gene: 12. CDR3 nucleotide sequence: TGTGCCAGCACCCTCCTGGGACAGACCTATAGCAATCAGCCCCAGCATTTT. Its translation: CASTLLGQTYSNQPQHF.

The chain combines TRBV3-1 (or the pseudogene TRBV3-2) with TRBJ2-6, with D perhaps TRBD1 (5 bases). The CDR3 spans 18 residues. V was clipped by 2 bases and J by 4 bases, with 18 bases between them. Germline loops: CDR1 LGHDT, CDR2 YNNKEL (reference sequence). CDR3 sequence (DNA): TGTGCCAGCAGCCAACAGCAGGGCTCCCCTGCGGGGGCCAACGTCCTGACTTTC. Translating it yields CASSQQQGSPAGANVLTF.

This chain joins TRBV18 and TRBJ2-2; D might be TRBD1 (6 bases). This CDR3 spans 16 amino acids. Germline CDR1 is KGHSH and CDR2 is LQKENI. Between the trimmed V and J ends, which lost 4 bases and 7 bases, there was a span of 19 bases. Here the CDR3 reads CASSRERQDVNGELFF. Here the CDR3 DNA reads TGTGCCAGCTCACGAGAGCGACAGGACGTGAACGGGGAGCTGTTTTTT.

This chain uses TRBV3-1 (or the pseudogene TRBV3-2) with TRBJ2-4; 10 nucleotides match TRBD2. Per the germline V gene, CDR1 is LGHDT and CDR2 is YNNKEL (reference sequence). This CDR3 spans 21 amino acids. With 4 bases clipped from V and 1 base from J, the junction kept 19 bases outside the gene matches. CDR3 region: CASSPPSLLLAGDVAKNIQYF. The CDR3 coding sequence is TGTGCCAGCAGCCCCCCGTCTCTGTTGCTAGCGGGAGATGTGGCCAAAAACATTCAGTACTTC.

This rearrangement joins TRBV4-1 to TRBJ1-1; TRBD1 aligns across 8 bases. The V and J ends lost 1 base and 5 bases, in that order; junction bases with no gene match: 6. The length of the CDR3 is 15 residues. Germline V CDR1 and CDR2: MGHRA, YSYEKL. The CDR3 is CASSQAGQVQTEAFF. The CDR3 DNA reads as TGCGCCAGCAGCCAAGCGGGACAGGTTCAAACTGAAGCTTTCTTT.

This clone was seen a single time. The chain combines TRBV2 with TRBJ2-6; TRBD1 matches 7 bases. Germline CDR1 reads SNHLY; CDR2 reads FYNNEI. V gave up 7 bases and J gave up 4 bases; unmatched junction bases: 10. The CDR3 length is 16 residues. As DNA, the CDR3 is TGTGCCAGCACCCGGGACAGCTATGGGGGGGCCAACGTCCTGACTTTC. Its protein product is CASTRDSYGGANVLTF.

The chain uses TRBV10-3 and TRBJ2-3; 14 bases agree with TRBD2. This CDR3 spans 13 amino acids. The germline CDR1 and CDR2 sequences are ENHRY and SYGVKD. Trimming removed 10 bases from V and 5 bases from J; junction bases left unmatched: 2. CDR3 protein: CASGTSGRDTQYF. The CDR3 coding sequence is TGTGCCAGCGGGACTAGCGGGAGAGATACGCAGTATTTT.

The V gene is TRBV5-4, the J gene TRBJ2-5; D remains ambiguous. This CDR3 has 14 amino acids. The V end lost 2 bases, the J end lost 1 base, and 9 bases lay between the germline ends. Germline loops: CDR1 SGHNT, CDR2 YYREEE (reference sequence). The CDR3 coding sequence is TGTGCCAGCAGCTTCTGGGCAGCCCAAGAGACCCAGTACTTC. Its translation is CASSFWAAQETQYF.

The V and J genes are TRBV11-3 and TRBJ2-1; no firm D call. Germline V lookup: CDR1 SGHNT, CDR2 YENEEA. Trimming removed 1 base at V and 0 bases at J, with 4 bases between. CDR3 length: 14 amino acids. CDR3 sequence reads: CASSLGSSYNEQFF. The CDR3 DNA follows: TGTGCCAGCAGCTTAGGGAGCTCCTACAATGAGCAGTTCTTC. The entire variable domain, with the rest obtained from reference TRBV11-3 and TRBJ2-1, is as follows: EAGVVQSPRYKIIEKKQPVAFWCNPISGHNTLYWYLQNLGQGPELLIRYENEEAVDDSQLPKDRFSAERLKGVDSTLKIQPAELGDSAVYLCASSLGSSYNEQFFGPGTRLTVL.

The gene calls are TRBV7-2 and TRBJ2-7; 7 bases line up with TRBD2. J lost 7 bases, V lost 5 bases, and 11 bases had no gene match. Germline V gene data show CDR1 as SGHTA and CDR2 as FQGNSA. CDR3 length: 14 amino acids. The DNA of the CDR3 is TGTGCCAGCAGCCCCACCGACGGGAGGCGAGAGCAGTACTTC. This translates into CASSPTDGRREQYF.

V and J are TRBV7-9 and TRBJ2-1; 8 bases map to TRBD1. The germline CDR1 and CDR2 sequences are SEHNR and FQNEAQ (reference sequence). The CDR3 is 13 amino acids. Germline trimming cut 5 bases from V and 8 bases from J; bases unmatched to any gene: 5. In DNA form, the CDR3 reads TGTGCCAGCAGCCCATCAGGGGGCGATGAGCAGTTCTTC. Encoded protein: CASSPSGGDEQFF.